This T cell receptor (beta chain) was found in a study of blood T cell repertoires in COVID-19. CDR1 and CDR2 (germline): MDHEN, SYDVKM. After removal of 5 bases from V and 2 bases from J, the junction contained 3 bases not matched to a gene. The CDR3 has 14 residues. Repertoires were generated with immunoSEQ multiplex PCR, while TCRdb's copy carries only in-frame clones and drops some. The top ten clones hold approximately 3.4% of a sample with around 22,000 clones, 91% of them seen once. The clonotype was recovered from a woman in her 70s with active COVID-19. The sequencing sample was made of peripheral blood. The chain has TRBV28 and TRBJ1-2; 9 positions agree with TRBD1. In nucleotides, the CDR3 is TGTGCCAGCAGTCAAGGACAGGGGAACTATGGCTACACCTTC. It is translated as CASSQGQGNYGYTF.